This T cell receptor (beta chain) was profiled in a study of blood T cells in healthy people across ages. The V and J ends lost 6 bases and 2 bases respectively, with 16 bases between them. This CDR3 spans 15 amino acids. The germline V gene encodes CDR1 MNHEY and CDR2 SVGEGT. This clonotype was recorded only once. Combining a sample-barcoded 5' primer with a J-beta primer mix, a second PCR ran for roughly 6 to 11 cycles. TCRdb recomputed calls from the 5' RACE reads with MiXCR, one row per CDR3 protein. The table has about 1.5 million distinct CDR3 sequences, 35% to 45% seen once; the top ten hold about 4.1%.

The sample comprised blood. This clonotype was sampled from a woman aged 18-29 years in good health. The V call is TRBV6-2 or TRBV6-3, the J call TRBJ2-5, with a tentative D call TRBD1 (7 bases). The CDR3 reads CASRSGGGEQETQYF. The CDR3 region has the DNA TGTGCCAGCAGGTCAGGGGGAGGAGAACAAGAGACCCAGTACTTC.